The 24 T cell receptor beta chains below all came from one sample that was sequenced in a study of CXCR3-negative and CXCR3-positive naive CD8 T cells. Regarding the study as a whole: Comparison of naive cells showed more hydrophobic TRB CDR3s in CXCR3-positive than in CXCR3-negative naive cells.

These receptors' targets are unknown. UMI-labeled 5' RACE yielded the TRB cDNA libraries. TCRdb re-called the 5' RACE reads; every CDR3 protein appears as one record, without DNA. Recorded here are some 60,000 distinct CDR3 sequences; the top ten clones represent 0.5% to 0.55%. Sequencing used naive CXCR3+ CD8+ T cells from blood. Documented subset: CD45RO-CCR7+CD27+CD95- naive CD8+ T cells expressing CXCR3 (TNR3+). The receptors originated from a human donor in good health. Some clones in this sample may be carry-over from other donors' samples.

The chain links TRBV13 to TRBJ2-2; TCRdb selects TRBD2, and the lack of DNA leaves this call unchecked. The CDR3 has 13 residues. Germline CDR1 PRHDT, CDR2 FYEKMQ (reference sequence). The CDR3 sequence: CASSPDLDRELFF.

V and J are TRBV24-1 and TRBJ2-6; the TCRdb D gene call, TRBD2, has no DNA to confirm it. The CDR3 has 17 amino acids. Per the germline V gene, CDR1 is KGHDR and CDR2 is SFDVKD. The CDR3 sequence: CATSLDRALIGANVLTF.

The rearrangement uses TRBV29-1 and TRBJ1-2; TCRdb returns TRBD1, unconfirmable since there is no DNA. This CDR3 has 13 residues. Germline V CDR1 and CDR2: SQVTM, ANQGSEA. The CDR3 reads CSVGQGPGWGYTF.

This rearrangement joins TRBV29-1 to TRBJ1-2; the TRBD1 assignment by TCRdb is unverifiable without DNA. The CDR3 is 14 amino acids. From germline, CDR1 is SQVTM and CDR2 ANQGSEA. This CDR3 is CSVDTPLAFYGYTF. The variable domain in full, completed from reference TRBV29-1 and TRBJ1-2, reads SAVISQKPSRDICQRGTSLTIQCQVDSQVTMMFWYRQQPGQSLTLIATANQGSEATYESGFVIDKFPISRPNLTFSTLTVSNMSPEDSSIYLCSVDTPLAFYGYTFGSGTRLTVV.

The gene calls are TRBV4-3 and TRBJ1-5; checking the TCRdb D call of TRBD1 is not possible without DNA. CDR3 length equals 15 residues. Per germline, CDR1 LGHNA and CDR2 YSLEER. CDR3 region: CASSQDGNSNQPQHF.

CDR3 region: CASSGTGTLETYEQYF. The rearrangement uses TRBV2 and TRBJ2-7; with no DNA, the TCRdb D assignment of TRBD1 cannot be verified. CDR3 size: 16 residues. Germline-derived CDR1 and CDR2 are SNHLY and FYNNEI. The full variable domain, completed using reference TRBV2 and TRBJ2-7, is EPEVTQTPSHQVTQMGQEVILRCVPISNHLYFYWYRQILGQKVEFLVSFYNNEISEKSEIFDDQFSVERPDGSNFTLKIRSTKLEDSAMYFCASSGTGTLETYEQYFGPGTRLTVT.

The chain recombines TRBV7-9 with TRBJ2-5; TCRdb designates TRBD2, a call that cannot be tested without DNA. This CDR3 is 14 amino acids long. Germline V lookup: CDR1 SEHNR, CDR2 FQNEAQ (reference sequence). CDR3 loop: CASLQAGGQETQYF. The full variable domain, its missing parts supplied by reference TRBV7-9 and TRBJ2-5, is DTGVSQNPRHKITKRGQNVTFRCDPISEHNRLYWYRQTLGQGPEFLTYFQNEAQLEKSRLLSDRFSAERPKGSFSTLEIQRTEQGDSAMYLCASLQAGGQETQYFGPGTRLLVL.

The chain joins TRBV4-3 to TRBJ2-1. This CDR3 has 14 amino acids. In germline, CDR1 is LGHNA, CDR2 YSLEER. This CDR3 reads CASSQGWSGNEQFF.

The chain is built from TRBV5-1 and TRBJ2-2; TCRdb lists TRBD1, though no DNA is available to test this call. This CDR3 contains 15 residues. The germline V gene has CDR1 SGHRS and CDR2 YFSETQ. CDR3 in amino acids: CASSFRDRDTGELFF.

This chain links TRBV28 with TRBJ2-7; the D gene TCRdb calls, TRBD1, cannot be checked with no DNA. This CDR3 comprises 15 residues. Germline V lookup: CDR1 MDHEN, CDR2 SYDVKM. Here the CDR3 reads CASSGWGSAIYEQYF.

The chain combines TRBV28 with TRBJ2-2; TCRdb calls TRBD1, which cannot be checked without DNA. This CDR3 spans 17 amino acids. In germline, CDR1 is MDHEN, CDR2 SYDVKM. The CDR3 here is CASSLLRGAPNTGELFF.

This chain uses TRBV4-1 with TRBJ2-1. Per the germline V gene, CDR1 is MGHRA and CDR2 is YSYEKL. The CDR3 length is 16 residues. CDR3 amino acids: CASSQGLLQYYNEQFF.

The chain couples TRBV5-1 to TRBJ1-1. Germline-derived CDR1 and CDR2 are SGHRS and YFSETQ. The CDR3 extends over 12 amino acids. CDR3 residues: CASRSGNTEAFF.

The rearrangement joins TRBV4-3 to TRBJ2-7; the D call from TCRdb, TRBD1, cannot be confirmed without DNA. Germline loops: CDR1 LGHNA, CDR2 YSLEER. This CDR3 comprises 15 residues. CDR3 loop: CASSQGTGKSYEQYF.

This sequence joins TRBV29-1 and TRBJ2-7; TCRdb selects TRBD1, and the lack of DNA leaves this call unchecked. The length of the CDR3 is 15 residues. Germline values: CDR1 SQVTM, CDR2 ANQGSEA. CDR3 in amino acids: CSAETSGTGVYEQYF.

The gene calls are TRBV7-9 and TRBJ1-2; checking the TCRdb D call of TRBD1 is not possible without DNA. Germline CDR1 SEHNR, CDR2 FQNEAQ (reference sequence). The CDR3 totals 14 residues. The CDR3: CASSLAVSQGGCTF.

The chain combines TRBV20-1 with TRBJ2-2; TCRdb's D call of TRBD2 is untestable without DNA. Per the germline V gene, CDR1 is DFQATT and CDR2 is SNEGSKA (reference sequence). This CDR3 comprises 19 residues. CDR3 loop: CSARGPGLAGGPITGELFF.

The chain couples TRBV12-3 or TRBV12-4 to TRBJ2-5; with no DNA, the TCRdb D assignment of TRBD2 cannot be verified. This CDR3 has 17 amino acids. Here the CDR3 reads CASSLVAGGPGEETQYF.

This clonotype shows up as medium-sized by frequency. V is TRBV5-1 and J is TRBJ1-1; TCRdb names TRBD1, which stays unverified in the absence of DNA. CDR1 and CDR2 from the germline V gene are SGHRS and YFSETQ. The CDR3 is 13 residues long. The CDR3 region is CASSLDPSREAFF. The entire variable domain, with the rest obtained from reference TRBV5-1 and TRBJ1-1, is as follows: KAGVTQTPRYLIKTRGQQVTLSCSPISGHRSVSWYQQTPGQGLQFLFEYFSETQRNKGNFPGRFSGRQFSNSRSEMNVSTLELGDSALYLCASSLDPSREAFFGQGTRLTVV.

The CDR3: CASSQEGQGAVTEAFF. This chain connects TRBV4-3 to TRBJ1-1; TCRdb indicates TRBD1, and absent DNA this call remains unverified. Germline V CDR1 and CDR2: LGHNA, YSLEER. The CDR3 covers 16 residues.

V is TRBV24-1 and J is TRBJ2-2; checking the TCRdb D call of TRBD2 is not possible without DNA. This CDR3 region has 14 residues. The germline V gene has CDR1 KGHDR and CDR2 SFDVKD. CDR3 loop: CATSQRANTGELFF.

CDR3 sequence: CASSLGQLINSPLHF. The chain recombines TRBV27 with TRBJ1-6; the TRBD1 assignment by TCRdb is unverifiable without DNA. The germline V gene encodes CDR1 MNHEY and CDR2 SMNVEV (reference sequence). This CDR3 has 15 amino acids.

This chain joins TRBV6-5 and TRBJ1-1; no DNA is available, so the TRBD1 call from TCRdb remains unchecked. The CDR3 runs to 17 residues. Germline lookup yields CDR1 MNHEY and CDR2 SVGAGI. CDR3 residues: CASSYSTRGIMNTEAFF.

CDR3 loop: CASSMRREATYEQYF. This chain joins TRBV28 and TRBJ2-7; TCRdb reports TRBD1, a call that lacks DNA to check it against. The CDR3 runs to 15 residues. Germline CDR1 and CDR2: MDHEN and SYDVKM.